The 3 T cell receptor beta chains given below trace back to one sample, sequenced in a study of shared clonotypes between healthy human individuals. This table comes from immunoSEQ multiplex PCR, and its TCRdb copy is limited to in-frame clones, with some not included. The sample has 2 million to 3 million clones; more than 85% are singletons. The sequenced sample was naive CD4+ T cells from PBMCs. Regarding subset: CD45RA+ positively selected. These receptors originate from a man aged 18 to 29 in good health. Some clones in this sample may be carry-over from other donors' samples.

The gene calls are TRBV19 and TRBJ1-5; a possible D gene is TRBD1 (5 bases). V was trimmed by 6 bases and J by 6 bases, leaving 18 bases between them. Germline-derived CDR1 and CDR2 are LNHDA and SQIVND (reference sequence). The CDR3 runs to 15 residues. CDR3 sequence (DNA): TGTGCCAGTAGCTCGGGACTGCCTGTTGTTCAGCCCCAGCATTTT. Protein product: CASSSGLPVVQPQHF.

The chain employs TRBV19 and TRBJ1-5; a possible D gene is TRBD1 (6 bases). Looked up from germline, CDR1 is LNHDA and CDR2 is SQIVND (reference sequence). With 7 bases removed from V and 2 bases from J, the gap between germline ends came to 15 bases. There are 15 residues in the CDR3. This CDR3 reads CASNKGGIGNQPQHF. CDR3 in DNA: TGTGCCAGTAACAAGGGGGGGATCGGCAATCAGCCCCAGCATTTT.

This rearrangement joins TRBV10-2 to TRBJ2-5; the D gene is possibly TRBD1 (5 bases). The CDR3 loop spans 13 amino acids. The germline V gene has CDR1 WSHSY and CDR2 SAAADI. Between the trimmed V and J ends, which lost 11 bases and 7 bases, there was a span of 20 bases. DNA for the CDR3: TGCGCCGGATCCAAGGGGCGAGTGGGGACCCAGTACTTC. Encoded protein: CAGSKGRVGTQYF.